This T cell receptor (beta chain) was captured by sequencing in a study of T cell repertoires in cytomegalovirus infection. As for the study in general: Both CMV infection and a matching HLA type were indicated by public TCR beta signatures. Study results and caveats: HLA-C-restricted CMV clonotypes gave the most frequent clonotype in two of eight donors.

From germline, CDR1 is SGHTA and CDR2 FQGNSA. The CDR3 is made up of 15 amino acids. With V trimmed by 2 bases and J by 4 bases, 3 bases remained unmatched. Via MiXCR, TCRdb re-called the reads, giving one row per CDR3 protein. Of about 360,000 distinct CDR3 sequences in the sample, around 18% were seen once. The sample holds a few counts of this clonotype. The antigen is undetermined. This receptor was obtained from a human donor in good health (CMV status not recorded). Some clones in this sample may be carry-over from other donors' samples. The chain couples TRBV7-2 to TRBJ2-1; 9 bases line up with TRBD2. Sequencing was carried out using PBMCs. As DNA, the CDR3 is TGTGCCAGCAGCTTAAGCCTAGCGGGGTACAATGAGCAGTTCTTC. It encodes CASSLSLAGYNEQFF.